The following is a TCR beta chain sequence with its context. It lacks a known antigen. No base-level quality is on record; no much larger clone is a single base apart. This sample was taken from a study of T cell changes during pregnancy in multiple sclerosis (dated by TCRdb to the late 2010s). For context, the study as a whole: Changes in the T cell repertoire over the course of pregnancy were examined in this study in women with multiple sclerosis.

Receptors were amplified or captured by the immunoSEQ multiplex PCR assay. This immuneACCESS table, as held by TCRdb, lists in-frame sequences with V and J called but not all clones. Of the missing ones, under half trace to an unresolved V gene in checked studies; the others have no known cause. Counted in this sample were 100,000 or so clones; more than 85% of them appeared once. The ten largest account for approximately 3.4% of the sample. Relative to germline, V is 8 bases shorter and J is 5 bases shorter, with 21 bases between their ends. Including the terminal cysteine and phenylalanine, the CDR3 comprises 15 residues. The read is trimmed to its CDR3 DNA, 45 bases read in frame from base 1. The CDR1 and CDR2 encoded by the germline V gene are SNHLY and FYNNEI.

This TCR was sampled from a female donor with multiple sclerosis, enrolled in a pregnancy study. The material was peripheral blood, obtained in the second trimester of pregnancy. The chain was built from TRBV2 and TRBJ2-5; possibly the D gene is TRBD2, per 6 matching bases. In nucleotide form, the sequence is TGTGCCAGCGGGAGGACCACGGGGGAAATTGAGACCCAGTACTTC. Translated, this gives CASGRTTGEIETQYF.